What follows are 20 T cell receptor beta chains derived from one specimen sequenced in a study of radiotherapy plus CTLA-4 blockade in lung cancer. Assay: immunoSEQ multiplex PCR; the TCRdb copy retains only in-frame clones and omits some. The data show under 65,000 clones, about 80% seen once. The sequenced sample was peripheral blood, obtained from a patient treated with radiotherapy plus ipilimumab. The receptors originated from a human donor with non-small cell lung cancer whose response to radiotherapy plus ipilimumab could not be evaluated.

CDR3 sequence: CASSGREGVSYEQYF. The CDR3 bases are TGTGCCAGCTCAGGGAGGGAAGGGGTCTCCTACGAGCAGTACTTC. The chain combines TRBV18 with TRBJ2-7, with 7 nucleotides matching TRBD2. With V trimmed by 5 bases and J by 0 bases, 7 bases remained unmatched. The CDR3 runs to 15 residues. Germline V gene sequence: CDR1 KGHSH, CDR2 LQKENI.

The rearrangement links TRBV5-8 to TRBJ2-2; TRBD1 aligns across 7 bases. V trimming: 4 bases; J trimming: 4 bases; junction bases outside the gene matches: 7. The CDR3 is 15 amino acids. The germline V gene encodes CDR1 SGHTS and CDR2 YDEGEE. For the CDR3, the DNA is TGTGCCAGCAGCACCTCGACAGGGCTCACCGGGGAGCTGTTTTTT. Translating it yields CASSTSTGLTGELFF.

This chain uses TRBV5-5 with TRBJ2-7, with 7 bases identical to TRBD2. The CDR3 has 14 residues. Germline CDR1 is SGHKS and CDR2 is YYEKEE (reference sequence). V gave up 3 bases and J gave up 7 bases; unmatched junction bases: 10. For the CDR3, the DNA is TGTGCCAGCAGCTCCACGACGCAGGGAGGGGAGCAGTACTTC. It yields the protein CASSSTTQGGEQYF.

This chain uses TRBV19 with TRBJ1-5, with a tentative D call TRBD1 (5 bases). Looked up from germline, CDR1 is LNHDA and CDR2 is SQIVND (reference sequence). CDR3 size: 15 residues. The germline V and J ends were trimmed by 2 bases and 2 bases, with 10 bases remaining between them. This CDR3 reads CASSINQGGNQPQHF. CDR3 in DNA: TGTGCCAGTAGTATAAATCAGGGCGGCAATCAGCCCCAGCATTTT.

V and J are TRBV2 and TRBJ2-1; possible D gene TRBD2, 6 bases. Trimming left V 6 bases short and J 9 bases short, with 24 bases between. The CDR3 length is 16 residues. Germline V gene data show CDR1 as SNHLY and CDR2 as FYNNEI. CDR3 coding DNA: TGTGCCAGCAGGGGGTTGGGGGGACCTGGGGCAGGTGAGCAGTTCTTC. Amino acid sequence: CASRGLGGPGAGEQFF.

This clone occurred once. The rearrangement joins TRBV7-2 to TRBJ2-7, with 8 bases identical to TRBD2. CDR1 is SGHTA and CDR2 is FQGNSA in the germline V gene. This CDR3 has 15 amino acids. V was pared by 7 bases and J by 2 bases, with 10 bases of the junction left unmatched. CDR3 sequence (DNA): TGTGCCAGCAACCTCGGGGGGGCAGGAACCTACGAGCAGTACTTC. Amino acids: CASNLGGAGTYEQYF. The full variable domain, with the rest looked up from reference TRBV7-2 and TRBJ2-7, is GAGVSQSPSNKVTEKGKDVELRCDPISGHTALYWYRQSLGQGLEFLIYFQGNSAPDKSGLPSDRFSAERTGGSVSTLTIQRTQQEDSAVYLCASNLGGAGTYEQYFGPGTRLTVT.

The V gene is TRBV6-1, the J gene TRBJ2-5; no firm D call. The CDR3 consists of 12 residues. V was clipped by 7 bases and J by 1 base, with 7 bases between them. Germline V CDR1 and CDR2: MNHNS, SASEGT. CDR3 loop: CASKWLQETQYF. The CDR3 DNA reads as TGTGCCAGCAAATGGCTCCAAGAGACCCAGTACTTC.

This clone occurred a few times. This rearrangement joins TRBV30 to TRBJ1-1, with unresolved D. Germline loops: CDR1 GTSNPN, CDR2 SVGIG (reference sequence). This CDR3 spans 11 amino acids. V was cut by 6 bases and J by 2 bases, with 7 bases left in between. As DNA, the CDR3 is TGTGCCTGCGACTTCAACACTGAAGCTTTCTTT. Translating it yields CACDFNTEAFF.

The genes are TRBV30 and TRBJ2-1; a possible D gene is TRBD2 (6 bases). The germline V gene has CDR1 GTSNPN and CDR2 SVGIG (reference sequence). This CDR3 comprises 17 residues. V was pared by 3 bases and J by 3 bases, with 21 bases between. The chain's CDR3 is CAWSFVGGISCYNEQFF. The CDR3 coding sequence is TGTGCCTGGAGCTTTGTAGGCGGGATTTCCTGCTACAATGAGCAGTTCTTC.

This chain connects TRBV7-2 to TRBJ2-2; tentatively, D is TRBD1 (5 bases). V lost 5 bases and J lost 6, with 13 bases in between. The CDR3 is 14 amino acids. Germline loops: CDR1 SGHTA, CDR2 FQGNSA. Here the CDR3 reads CASSPSGASGELFF. CDR3 DNA sequence: TGTGCCAGCAGCCCCAGTGGGGCTTCCGGGGAGCTGTTTTTT.

The J gene is TRBJ2-3, the V gene TRBV4-3; D uncertain. The CDR3 extends over 14 amino acids. The V and J ends lost 0 bases and 6 bases respectively, with 10 bases between them. Germline CDR1 and CDR2: LGHNA and YSLEER. The CDR3 loop reads CASSQDPSSDTQYF. Here the CDR3 DNA reads TGCGCCAGCAGCCAAGACCCTTCGTCGGATACGCAGTATTTT.

The V and J genes are TRBV11-2 and TRBJ1-2; D might be TRBD1 (5 bases). Trimming took off 1 base at V and 2 bases at J, with 14 bases between the two ends. This CDR3 spans 16 amino acids. CDR1 is SGHAT, CDR2 FQNNGV, per germline. CDR3 region: CASSLGGTGANYGYTF. DNA of the CDR3: TGTGCCAGCAGCTTAGGAGGAACAGGAGCAAACTATGGCTACACCTTC.

Comment on this clone: One end of the junction varies from germline; a read error may be responsible. Other nucleotide sequences from this sample produce the same CDR3. This chain links TRBV28 with TRBJ1-1; D possibly corresponds to TRBD1 (6 bases). CDR3 length: 21 residues. Germline CDR1 is MDHEN and CDR2 is SYDVKM. CDR3 protein: CASSTLGANRAFKRMNTEAFF. The DNA for the CDR3 is TGTGCCAGCAGTACCCTGGGGGCAAACAGGGCCTTTAAAAGGATGAACACTGAAGCCTTCTTT.

This clone was detected only once. The chain carries TRBV7-2 and TRBJ2-1; 8 nucleotides agree with TRBD2. The CDR3 totals 15 residues. Germline loops: CDR1 SGHTA, CDR2 FQGNSA. With 5 bases clipped from V and 1 base from J, the junction kept 4 bases outside the gene matches. The CDR3 sequence is CASSPSGGSYNEQFF. CDR3 in DNA: TGTGCCAGCAGCCCCAGCGGGGGTTCCTACAATGAGCAGTTCTTC.

The V and J genes are TRBV4-3 and TRBJ1-2; 10 bases match TRBD1. Germline CDR1 and CDR2: LGHNA and YSLEER. This CDR3 contains 15 residues. V dropped 0 bases and J dropped 4; count of bases not matched to a gene: 2. The CDR3 coding sequence is TGCGCCAGCAGCCAAGATTGGGACAGGGGCTATGGCTACACCTTC. This gives the protein CASSQDWDRGYGYTF.

The chain recombines TRBV5-4 with TRBJ1-4; D unclear. Germline assignment: CDR1 SGHNT and CDR2 YYREEE (reference sequence). This CDR3 region has 15 residues. Trimming took off 0 bases at V and 3 bases at J, with 9 bases between the two ends. The CDR3, as DNA: TGTGCCAGCAGCTTGGCGGGGAGAGCTAATGAAAAACTGTTTTTT. This translates into CASSLAGRANEKLFF.

This clone occurred many times. The CDR3 DNA sequence: TGCGCCAGCAGCTGGACTAGCGGCTACAATGAGCAGTTCTTC. Its protein product is CASSWTSGYNEQFF. This chain uses TRBV5-1 with TRBJ2-1; 10 nucleotides align to TRBD2. CDR3 length: 14 amino acids. The V gene's germline CDR1 is SGHRS and CDR2 YFSETQ. Trimming took 3 bases from V and 3 from J; bases not matched to a gene: 0.

V usage is TRBV2 and J usage is TRBJ2-3; no reliable D call. This CDR3 is 13 amino acids long. Trimming cost V 4 bases and J 2 bases, with 7 bases left between them. Germline CDR1 is SNHLY and CDR2 is FYNNEI. CDR3 in DNA: TGTGCCAGCAGTGGCGAAGCCACAGATACGCAGTATTTT. Its translation: CASSGEATDTQYF.

The J gene is TRBJ1-2, the V gene TRBV19; perhaps TRBD1 as D (5 bases). Trimming cost V 3 bases and J 3 bases, with 17 bases left between them. Looked up from germline, CDR1 is LNHDA and CDR2 is SQIVND (reference sequence). This CDR3 has 16 residues. CDR3 DNA sequence: TGTGCCAGTAGTATGGGACTTCAGGGAGTCGACTATGGCTACACCTTC. Translated: CASSMGLQGVDYGYTF.

The rearrangement joins TRBV19 to TRBJ2-1; TRBD2 matches at 10 bases. The ends lost 3 bases at V and 5 bases at J; junction bases unmatched: 7. Germline CDR1 and CDR2: LNHDA and SQIVND (reference sequence). This CDR3 contains 16 residues. In DNA form, the CDR3 reads TGTGCCAGTAGTATCTGGGGTAGCGGGGGGAACAATGAGCAGTTCTTC. It yields the protein CASSIWGSGGNNEQFF.